This TCR beta chain was captured in a study of sequential checkpoint blockade in melanoma. Whole-study context: Patients were randomized 1:1 to nivolumab-then-ipilimumab or ipilimumab-then-nivolumab first-line. Maintenance nivolumab came after either treatment sequence.

Treatment reported: randomized to nivolumab then ipilimumab (arm A) or the reverse (arm B). No patient had prior DNA-damaging chemotherapy. Live CD3+CD8+ CD19− CD56− cells were sorted from PBMCs. Clones were sequenced by immunoSEQ multiplex PCR, and TCRdb holds only the in-frame ones, with some missing. This table has tens of thousands of clones, around 70% appearing once. The germline V gene encodes CDR1 SGHVS and CDR2 FNYEAQ. The CDR3 is 13 amino acids. The ends were cut back, 2 bases at V and 6 bases at J, with 10 bases in the middle. The sequence was obtained from a human donor with melanoma. Sequenced here: CD8+ T cells sorted from blood (inferred from file names), sampled from a patient given nivolumab and ipilimumab in sequence. This chain connects TRBV7-6 to TRBJ1-1, with a tentative D call TRBD1 (5 bases). CDR3 nucleotide sequence: TGTGCCAGCAGCTTAAAGGGGCCGGCTGAAGCTTTCTTT. It yields the protein CASSLKGPAEAFF.